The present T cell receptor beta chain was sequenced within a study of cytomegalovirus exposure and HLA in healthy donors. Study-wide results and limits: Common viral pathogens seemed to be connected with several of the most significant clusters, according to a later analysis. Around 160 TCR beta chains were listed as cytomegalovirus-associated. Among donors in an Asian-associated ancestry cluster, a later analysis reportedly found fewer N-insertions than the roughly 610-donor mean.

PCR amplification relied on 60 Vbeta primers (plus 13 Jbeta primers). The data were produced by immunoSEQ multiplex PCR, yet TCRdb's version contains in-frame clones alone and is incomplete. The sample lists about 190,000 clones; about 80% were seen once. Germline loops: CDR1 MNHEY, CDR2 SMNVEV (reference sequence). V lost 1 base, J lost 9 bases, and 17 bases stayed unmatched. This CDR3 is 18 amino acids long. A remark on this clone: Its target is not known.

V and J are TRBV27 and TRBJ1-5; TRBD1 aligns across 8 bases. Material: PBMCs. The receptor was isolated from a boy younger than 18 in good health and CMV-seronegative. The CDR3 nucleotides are TGTGCCAGCAGTTTATTAACGGGTACGTCAGGGGGCCGGGGGCCCCAGCATTTT. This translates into CASSLLTGTSGGRGPQHF.